This record concerns one TCR beta chain sequence. This table comes from immunoSEQ multiplex PCR, and its TCRdb copy is limited to in-frame clones, with some not included. Among about 1,700 clones, about three quarters were seen once, and the ten largest hold 9.5% to 13%. The V end was cut by 4 bases, the J end by 1 base, with 12 bases between. This CDR3 comprises 14 residues. In germline, CDR1 is SGHRS, CDR2 YFSETQ. The data originate from a study of coeliac disease. This chain connects TRBV5-1 to TRBJ2-7; D remains ambiguous. The sequence was collected from a human donor without celiac disease. The sample consisted of lymphocytes from the gut lamina propria. The CDR3, as DNA: TGCGCCAGCAGCACGGGTCCCCAATCCTACGAGCAGTACTTC. Translating gives CASSTGPQSYEQYF.